This TCR beta chain was sequenced during a study of CD8 T cells in ankylosing spondylitis. Study conclusions and caveats: There was reportedly significant enrichment of clones that were disease-linked in matched ankylosing spondylitis synovial fluid. The disease-linked clones had a CD8+ phenotype and low blood frequencies.

Details on this clonotype: Its antigen remains unknown.

Making the TCR beta libraries involved quantitative 5'-RACE with molecular barcodes. TCRdb passed the 5' RACE reads through MiXCR, listing each CDR3 protein once. The repertoire holds some 250,000 distinct CDR3 sequences, about 24% seen once, with over 0.55% in the top ten. V shed 3 bases, J shed 4 bases, and the junction held 6 bases outside the gene matches. Germline CDR1 and CDR2: DFQATT and SNEGSKA (reference sequence). This CDR3 contains 15 residues. Input material: blood, either unsorted or a sorted T cell fraction (not recorded which). This sequence joins TRBV20-1 and TRBJ2-3; 11 bases align to TRBD1. The clonotype was recovered from a male donor with ankylosing spondylitis or in good health (not recorded which). CDR3 coding DNA: TGCAGTGCTAGCTATCCGGGACAGGGGGCAGATACGCAGTATTTT. Protein: CSASYPGQGADTQYF.